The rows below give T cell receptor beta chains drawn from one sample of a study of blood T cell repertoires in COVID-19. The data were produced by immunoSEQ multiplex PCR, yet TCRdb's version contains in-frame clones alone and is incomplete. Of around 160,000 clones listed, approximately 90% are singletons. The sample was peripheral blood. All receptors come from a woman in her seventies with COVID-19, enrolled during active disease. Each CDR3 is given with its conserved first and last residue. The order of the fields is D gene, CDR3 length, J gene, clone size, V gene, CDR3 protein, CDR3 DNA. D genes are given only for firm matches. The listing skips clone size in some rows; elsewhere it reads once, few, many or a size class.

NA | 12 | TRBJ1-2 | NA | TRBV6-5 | CASSLGGHGYTF | TGTGCCAGCAGTCTGGGAGGGCACGGCTACACCTTC
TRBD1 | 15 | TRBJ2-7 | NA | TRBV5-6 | CASSQVGQSSYEQYF | TGTGCCAGCAGCCAAGTGGGACAGAGCTCCTACGAGCAGTACTTC
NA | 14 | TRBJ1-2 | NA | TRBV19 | CASSIGGSNYGYTF | TGTGCCAGTAGTATAGGTGGCTCTAACTATGGCTACACCTTC
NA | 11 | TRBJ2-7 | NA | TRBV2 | CATSPLYEQYF | TGTGCCACCTCCCCCTTGTACGAGCAGTACTTC
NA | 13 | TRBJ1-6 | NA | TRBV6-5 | CASSLQGESPLHF | TGTGCCAGCAGCTTACAAGGGGAATCACCCCTCCACTTT
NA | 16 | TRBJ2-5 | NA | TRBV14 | CASSPELRLGVETQYF | TGTGCCAGCAGCCCAGAACTTCGACTCGGCGTAGAGACCCAGTACTTC
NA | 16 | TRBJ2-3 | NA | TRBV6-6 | CASSYPSGSSTDTQYF | TGTGCCAGCAGTTACCCCTCCGGGTCGAGCACAGATACGCAGTATTTT
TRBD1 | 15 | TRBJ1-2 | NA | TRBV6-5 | CASSTRRRGRPGYTF | TGTGCCAGCAGTACAAGAAGAAGGGGGCGGCCTGGCTACACCTTC
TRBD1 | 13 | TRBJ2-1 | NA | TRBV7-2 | CASGAQGVNEQFF | TGTGCCAGCGGGGCACAGGGGGTAAATGAGCAGTTCTTC
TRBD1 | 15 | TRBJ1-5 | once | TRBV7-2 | CASSVRQGPNQPQHF | TGTGCCAGCAGCGTCAGACAGGGTCCCAATCAGCCCCAGCATTTT
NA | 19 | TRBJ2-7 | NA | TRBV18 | CASSPLGGLLRAHSYEQYF | TGTGCCAGCTCACCACTGGGGGGGCTCCTCAGGGCGCATTCCTACGAGCAGTACTTC
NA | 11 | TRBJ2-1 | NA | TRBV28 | CASSLPGEQFF | TGTGCCAGCAGTCTACCAGGGGAGCAGTTCTTC
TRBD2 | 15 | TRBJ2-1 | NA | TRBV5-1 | CASSLVAGGRNEQFF | TGCGCCAGCAGCTTGGTAGCGGGGGGGCGTAATGAGCAGTTCTTC
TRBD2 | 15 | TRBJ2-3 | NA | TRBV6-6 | CASSPGLAGTDTQYF | TGTGCCAGCAGCCCGGGACTAGCTGGTACAGATACGCAGTATTTT
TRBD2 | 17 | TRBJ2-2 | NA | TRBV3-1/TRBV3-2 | CASSPTSGGARTGELFF | TGTGCCAGCAGCCCGACTAGCGGGGGGGCTCGAACCGGGGAGCTGTTTTTT
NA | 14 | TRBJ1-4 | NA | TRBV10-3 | CAISESGTEEKLFF | TGTGCCATCAGTGAGTCAGGAACAGAAGAAAAACTGTTTTTT
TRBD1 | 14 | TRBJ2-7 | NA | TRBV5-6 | CASSWGQGLHEQYF | TGTGCCAGCAGCTGGGGACAGGGGCTCCACGAGCAGTACTTC